This TCR beta chain comes out of a study of blood T cell repertoires in COVID-19. The assay was immunoSEQ multiplex PCR, and TCRdb's table has in-frame clones only and misses some. The sample lists over 200,000 clones, 75% to 90% occurring once. This CDR3 region has 13 residues. Trimming took off 2 bases at V and 3 bases at J, with 5 bases between the two ends. Germline V lookup: CDR1 SGDLS, CDR2 YYNGEE. The sample taken for sequencing was peripheral blood. The clonotype was recovered from a human donor in a cohort sampled during active COVID-19. The V and J genes are TRBV9 and TRBJ2-2, with D uncertain. CDR3 sequence: CASSVADTGELFF. The CDR3 DNA is TGTGCCAGCAGCGTTGCGGACACCGGGGAGCTGTTTTTT.